These T cell receptor beta chains were read from a single sample in a study of Tregs in tolerant kidney transplant recipients. TCRdb's table, derived via immunoSEQ multiplex PCR, lists solely in-frame clones and lacks some. The table shows 100,000 to 130,000 clones, with around 91% occurring only once. The source was CD4+ T cells from blood, collected before the transplant. These TCRs come from a human donor who received a combined kidney and bone marrow transplant. Both conserved end residues are part of each CDR3. Each record gives: J gene, V gene, CDR3 protein.

>TRBJ2-3|TRBV10-2
CASRDLVAARTDTQYF
>TRBJ1-1|TRBV18
CASSPLARGDEAFF
>TRBJ1-1|TRBV28
CASSLWTDTEAFF
>TRBJ2-1|TRBV29-1
CSVTRSAQVRERQFF
>TRBJ1-1|TRBV5-1
CASSSRPGTGMNTEAFF
>TRBJ2-1|TRBV7-8
CASSLNWGEGYNEQFF
>TRBJ2-7|TRBV28
CASSPSGGTYEQYF
>TRBJ1-3|TRBV2
CASSVSPGSGNTIYF
>TRBJ2-7|TRBV2
CASQASANSYEQYF
>TRBJ2-7|TRBV27
CASSLQGAHSYEQYF
>TRBJ2-5|TRBV29-1
CSVGRSETQYF
>TRBJ2-1|TRBV18
CASSPPWHNEQFF
>TRBJ2-1|TRBV27
CASTRLAGNNEQFF
>TRBJ2-2|TRBV5-1
CASRTSGGAGELFF
>TRBJ2-1|TRBV5-1
CASSTTLRPRQFF
>TRBJ1-6|TRBV2
CASSTTGLGSPLHF
>TRBJ1-1|TRBV6-1
CASRLQGAAEAFF
>TRBJ2-3|TRBV9
CASSVDPAGRTDTQYF
>TRBJ1-1|TRBV29-1
CSANLMSMNTEAFF
>TRBJ2-3|TRBV6-5
CASSYSEPTDTQYF
>TRBJ2-7|TRBV5-5
CASSLTGTNSAYEQYF
>TRBJ1-2|TRBV2
CASRFPVGQQSNYGYTF
>TRBJ1-2|TRBV7-2
CASSFVRGDYGYTF
>TRBJ2-7|TRBV2
CASRGRVDEQYF
>TRBJ2-1|TRBV18
CASSRQQGAPVEQFF
>TRBJ1-1|TRBV19
CASSIAGGRIGNTEAFF
>TRBJ2-3|TRBV5-1
CASSFGNRGLTDTQYF
>TRBJ2-7|TRBV5-5
CASSLVGSSYEQYF
>TRBJ2-1|TRBV30
CAWRGNRGRNNEQFF
>TRBJ1-1|TRBV7-9
CASSSTPTGGTEAFF
>TRBJ2-7|TRBV5-4
CASSLGTETYEQYF
>TRBJ1-1|TRBV30
CAWSQGAGAFF
>TRBJ1-2|TRBV2
CASSDRTPNYGYTF
>TRBJ1-3|TRBV10-3
CAISYGQLLSGNTIYF
>TRBJ1-5|TRBV18
CASSPDRGGNQPQHF
>TRBJ1-1|TRBV7-6
CASSPRDRDTEAFF
>TRBJ1-5|TRBV25-1
CASSKQGLGGQPQHF
>TRBJ2-2|TRBV29-1
CSVGDTGELFF
>TRBJ1-2|TRBV29-1
CSGRQGFDGYTF
>TRBJ1-1|TRBV5-1
CASGGGQGAFF
>TRBJ1-6|TRBV19
CASTGLRTGSPLHF
>TRBJ1-2|TRBV7-2
CASSYEAIPNYGYTF
>TRBJ2-4|TRBV7-2
CASGWRGRNIQYF
>TRBJ2-1|TRBV5-6
CASSLVTPNNEQFF
>TRBJ2-6|TRBV27
CASRFAQGNVLTF
>TRBJ1-2|TRBV5-4
CASSSEGQGVHYGYTF
>TRBJ2-7|TRBV5-1
CASSFGVPSYEQYF
>TRBJ1-5|TRBV6-5
CASSHMTGQGQPQHF
>TRBJ1-2|TRBV28
CASSLRVHGYTF
>TRBJ2-3|TRBV29-1
CSVEGRLRADTQYF
>TRBJ2-1|TRBV5-1
CASSPRTSGRPENEQFF
>TRBJ2-3|TRBV28
CASSLRTDTQYF
>TRBJ2-1|TRBV9
CASSVGLGAGEQFF
>TRBJ2-7|TRBV6-5
CATAGPGTAYEQYF
>TRBJ2-3|TRBV5-4
CASSSQTSGGADTQYF
>TRBJ1-2|TRBV9
CASSSRDREDYGYTF
>TRBJ2-7|TRBV4-1
CASSQGLAGERGEQYF
>TRBJ2-5|TRBV9
CASSVSLGGTGKQETQYF
>TRBJ1-2|TRBV10-3
CAISEGGAGGRNGYTF